These 32 T cell receptor beta chains were sequenced from one sample in a study of cytomegalovirus exposure and HLA in healthy donors. Primers: 60 Vbeta forward and 13 Jbeta reverse. Sequencing used immunoSEQ multiplex PCR; TCRdb keeps in-frame clones, though not all of them. Of more than 65,000 clones in the sample, over 70% were seen once. Material: PBMCs. Receptors were obtained from a woman in her thirties or forties in good health and CMV-seropositive.

The chain has TRBV19 and TRBJ1-1, with TRBD1 matching over 7 bases. The germline V gene encodes CDR1 LNHDA and CDR2 SQIVND (reference sequence). The V and J ends lost 10 bases and 10 bases, in that order; junction bases with no gene match: 9. This CDR3 spans 11 amino acids. This CDR3 is CATATGFGAFF. For the CDR3, the DNA is TGTGCCACTGCGACAGGGTTTGGAGCTTTCTTT.

The count of this clone is one. The chain joins TRBV7-9 to TRBJ2-7; D gene unclear. The length of the CDR3 is 14 residues. V lost 1 base and J 3 bases, leaving 10 bases between the germline ends. The germline gives CDR1 SEHNR, CDR2 FQNEAQ (reference sequence). DNA of the CDR3: TGTGCCAGCAGCTTAGTTGGTTGGAGCTACGAGCAGTACTTC. Encoded protein: CASSLVGWSYEQYF. The full variable domain, its missing parts supplied by reference TRBV7-9 and TRBJ2-7, is DTGVSQNPRHKITKRGQNVTFRCDPISEHNRLYWYRQTLGQGPEFLTYFQNEAQLEKSRLLSDRFSAERPKGSFSTLEIQRTEQGDSAMYLCASSLVGWSYEQYFGPGTRLTVT.

V is TRBV9 and J is TRBJ2-1, with 10 bases fitting TRBD2. Germline V gene lookup returns CDR1 SGDLS and CDR2 YYNGEE. The ends lost 1 base at V and 9 bases at J; junction bases unmatched: 13. The CDR3 has 17 amino acids. CDR3 in DNA: TGTGCCAGCAGCGTAATGGTGAGCGGGGGGGCCCGAGGTGAGCAGTTCTTC. Protein: CASSVMVSGGARGEQFF. The variable domain in full, with the rest retrieved from reference TRBV9 and TRBJ2-1, is DSGVTQTPKHLITATGQRVTLRCSPRSGDLSVYWYQQSLDQGLQFLIQYYNGEERAKGNILERFSAQQFPDLHSELNLSSLELGDSALYFCASSVMVSGGARGEQFFGPGTRLTVL.

The V and J genes are TRBV6-4 and TRBJ1-2; 10 bases align to TRBD1. The V gene end was trimmed by 4 bases and the J gene end by 6 bases; junction bases not matched to a gene: 2. The CDR3 runs 13 residues. Germline V gene lookup returns CDR1 MRHNA and CDR2 SNTAGT. The CDR3 DNA follows: TGTGCCAGCAGTGGGACAGGGGGGAATGGCTACACCTTC. Translating gives CASSGTGGNGYTF.

V usage is TRBV5-1 and J usage is TRBJ2-7, with 7 bases matching TRBD1. Looked up from germline, CDR1 is SGHRS and CDR2 is YFSETQ. This CDR3 is 14 amino acids long. With V trimmed by 4 bases and J by 7 bases, 11 bases remained unmatched. CDR3 residues: CASSVTGRSGEQYF. As DNA, the CDR3 is TGCGCCAGCAGCGTGACAGGGCGTTCAGGTGAGCAGTACTTC.

This chain joins TRBV27 and TRBJ2-5, with 9 bases that match TRBD1. Looked up from germline, CDR1 is MNHEY and CDR2 is SMNVEV (reference sequence). V shed 2 bases, J shed 6 bases, and the junction held 16 bases outside the gene matches. CDR3 length equals 18 residues. In DNA form, the CDR3 reads TGTGCCAGCAGTTTAAGTGGTCCGGGGACAGGGAAAAAAAAGACCCAGTACTTC. Encoded protein: CASSLSGPGTGKKKTQYF.

This clone was seen a handful of times. The chain employs TRBV5-6 and TRBJ2-7; TRBD1 aligns across 9 bases. Germline CDR1 reads SGHDT; CDR2 reads YYEEEE. CDR3 length: 16 residues. V dropped 4 bases and J dropped 6; count of bases not matched to a gene: 14. CDR3 coding DNA: TGTGCCAGCAGCCGACTCCGGGACAGGGTCTTCCCCGAGCAGTACTTC. The encoded protein is CASSRLRDRVFPEQYF. The complete variable domain, with remaining parts taken from reference TRBV5-6 and TRBJ2-7, reads DAGVTQSPTHLIKTRGQQVTLRCSPKSGHDTVSWYQQALGQGPQFIFQYYEEEERQRGNFPDRFSGHQFPNYSSELNVNALLLGDSALYLCASSRLRDRVFPEQYFGPGTRLTVT.

The CDR3 spells CASSLEAKKQFF. Here the CDR3 DNA reads TGTGCCAGCAGCTTGGAAGCGAAAAAGCAGTTCTTC. The genes are TRBV5-4 and TRBJ2-1; D is ambiguous. The CDR3 covers 12 residues. The V and J ends lost 0 bases and 11 bases respectively, with 9 bases between them. CDR1 is SGHNT and CDR2 is YYREEE in the germline V gene (reference sequence).

The rearrangement uses TRBV7-6 and TRBJ1-1, with a weak D call TRBD1 (5 bases). The CDR3 is 17 residues long. Trimming pared 1 base from V and 5 bases from J, leaving 20 bases between. CDR1 and CDR2 (germline): SGHVS, FNYEAQ. The CDR3 coding sequence is TGTGCCAGCAGCTTAGTGGGGAGGGGCCTACTACTAACTGAAGCTTTCTTT. Translated: CASSLVGRGLLLTEAFF.

V gene TRBV2 combines with J gene TRBJ1-2, with D perhaps matching TRBD1 (6 bases). The V gene's germline CDR1 is SNHLY and CDR2 FYNNEI. Trimming removed 6 bases from V and 8 bases from J, with 10 bases in between. There are 11 residues in the CDR3. CDR3 region: CASSSGVGYTF. CDR3 nucleotide sequence: TGTGCCAGCAGCTCAGGGGTCGGCTACACCTTC.

This chain joins TRBV5-1 and TRBJ2-7, with 11 positions matching TRBD2. Germline loops: CDR1 SGHRS, CDR2 YFSETQ. The CDR3 runs 15 residues. J was trimmed by 5 bases and V by 3 bases; bases with no gene match: 7. The CDR3 coding sequence is TGCGCCAGCAGCTCCCAGACTAGCGGGACCCACGAGCAGTACTTC. Its protein product is CASSSQTSGTHEQYF.

The CDR3 reads CAWSVGTGGNTIYF. The CDR3 bases are TGTGCCTGGAGTGTTGGGACAGGCGGAAACACCATATATTTT. This chain connects TRBV30 to TRBJ1-3; TRBD1 matches at 8 bases. Losses at the gene ends were 0 bases for V and 4 bases for J; bases not matched to a gene: 2. CDR1 is GTSNPN, CDR2 SVGIG, per germline (reference sequence). There are 14 residues in the CDR3.

V is TRBV7-8 and J is TRBJ1-1; 7 bases are shared with TRBD1. Germline V gene data show CDR1 as SGHVS and CDR2 as FQNEAQ. This CDR3 region has 15 residues. After removal of 4 bases from V and 2 bases from J, the junction contained 7 bases not matched to a gene. CDR3 residues: CASSSPGGENTEAFF. Written as DNA, the CDR3 is TGTGCCAGCAGCTCGCCAGGGGGAGAAAACACTGAAGCTTTCTTT. The variable domain in full, with the rest retrieved from reference TRBV7-8 and TRBJ1-1, is GAGVSQSPRYKVAKRGQDVALRCDPISGHVSLFWYQQALGQGPEFLTYFQNEAQLDKSGLPSDRFFAERPEGSVSTLKIQRTQQEDSAVYLCASSSPGGENTEAFFGQGTRLTVV.

The chain is built from TRBV5-1 and TRBJ1-4; 12 bases agree with TRBD1. The V segment lost 8 bases and the J segment 7 bases; nucleotides outside the gene matches: 9. CDR3 length equals 15 residues. From germline, CDR1 is SGHRS and CDR2 YFSETQ. The CDR3 region is CASTGTGGGGEKLFF. CDR3 coding DNA: TGCGCCAGTACCGGGACAGGGGGCGGCGGTGAAAAACTGTTTTTT.

The chain couples TRBV14 to TRBJ1-1; 9 nucleotides match TRBD1. This CDR3 is built from 16 residues. V gave up 0 bases and J gave up 5 bases; unmatched junction bases: 7. Germline CDR1 is SGHDN and CDR2 is FVKESK. The CDR3 DNA follows: TGTGCCAGCAGCCAAGATCTTCCGACAGGGGGGACTGAAGCTTTCTTT. Its protein is CASSQDLPTGGTEAFF.

The CDR3 region is CASSLAGQISYEQYF. CDR3 DNA sequence: TGTGCCAGCAGCTTGGCGGGACAGATCTCCTACGAGCAGTACTTC. V and J are TRBV5-4 and TRBJ2-7, with 7 positions matching TRBD1. V shed 0 bases and J 0 bases; nucleotides not matched to a gene: 3. The CDR3 runs to 15 residues. The germline gives CDR1 SGHNT, CDR2 YYREEE (reference sequence). Full variable domain (rest looked up from reference TRBV5-4 and TRBJ2-7): ETGVTQSPTHLIKTRGQQVTLRCSSQSGHNTVSWYQQALGQGPQFIFQYYREEENGRGNFPPRFSGLQFPNYSSELNVNALELDDSALYLCASSLAGQISYEQYFGPGTRLTVT.

The gene calls are TRBV4-1 and TRBJ2-3, with 13 positions matching TRBD2. V was pared by 0 bases and J by 4 bases, with 10 bases of the junction left unmatched. Germline loops: CDR1 MGHRA, CDR2 YSYEKL. The CDR3 has 19 residues. This CDR3 reads CASSQEGTSGAGQADTQYF. CDR3 coding DNA: TGCGCCAGCAGCCAAGAGGGGACTAGCGGGGCCGGGCAGGCAGATACGCAGTATTTT.

This chain uses TRBV4-1 with TRBJ1-1; 11 nucleotides match TRBD1. The CDR3 sequence is 18 residues long. The germline V gene encodes CDR1 MGHRA and CDR2 YSYEKL. After removal of 1 base from V and 0 bases from J, the junction contained 7 bases not matched to a gene. The CDR3 DNA reads as TGCGCCAGCAGCCAAGCCGGGACAGGGGGATTGATGAACACTGAAGCTTTCTTT. Encoded protein: CASSQAGTGGLMNTEAFF.

The chain links TRBV28 to TRBJ2-7, with TRBD2 identical over 9 bases. Germline V gene sequence: CDR1 MDHEN, CDR2 SYDVKM. There are 16 residues in the CDR3. V was pared by 4 bases and J by 0 bases, with 7 bases of the junction left unmatched. The CDR3 DNA is TGTGCCAGCAGTTCCACGACTAGCGGATACTCCTACGAGCAGTACTTC. Its protein is CASSSTTSGYSYEQYF.

This clone was seen a handful of times. The chain links TRBV5-1 to TRBJ1-2; TRBD1 matches 7 bases. Unmatched junction bases numbered 5, after V lost 4 bases and J lost 2 bases. This CDR3 has 14 amino acids. The germline V gene has CDR1 SGHRS and CDR2 YFSETQ. The CDR3: CASSTKQGNYGYTF. The CDR3, as DNA: TGCGCCAGCAGCACAAAACAGGGGAACTATGGCTACACCTTC. The complete variable domain, with remaining parts taken from reference TRBV5-1 and TRBJ1-2, reads KAGVTQTPRYLIKTRGQQVTLSCSPISGHRSVSWYQQTPGQGLQFLFEYFSETQRNKGNFPGRFSGRQFSNSRSEMNVSTLELGDSALYLCASSTKQGNYGYTFGSGTRLTVV.

The table lists this clone with a count of one. Here the CDR3 reads CASRNSYEQYF. The CDR3 DNA is TGTGCCAGCCGAAACAGCTACGAGCAGTACTTC. The rearrangement links TRBV6-5 to TRBJ2-7; no firm D call. V was cut by 8 bases and J by 3 bases, with 8 bases left in between. From germline, CDR1 is MNHEY and CDR2 SVGAGI. The CDR3 covers 11 residues.

The chain links TRBV5-5 to TRBJ2-7; D is possibly TRBD1 (5 bases). The germline V and J ends were trimmed by 0 bases and 2 bases, with 15 bases remaining between them. CDR1 is SGHKS, CDR2 YYEKEE, per germline (reference sequence). CDR3 length: 16 residues. Here the CDR3 reads CASSLGAAQATYEQYF. The CDR3 DNA is TGTGCCAGCAGCTTGGGGGCCGCACAGGCCACCTACGAGCAGTACTTC.

V gene TRBV11-2 combines with J gene TRBJ2-5, with no clear D. V lost 2 bases and J lost 2, with 6 bases in between. CDR1 and CDR2 (germline): SGHAT, FQNNGV. There are 13 residues in the CDR3. The CDR3, as DNA: TGTGCCAGCAGCTTATACTATCAAGAGACCCAGTACTTC. As protein: CASSLYYQETQYF.

This chain connects TRBV29-1 to TRBJ2-2; D is possibly TRBD2 (5 bases). This CDR3 has 14 amino acids. With 5 bases removed from V and 4 bases from J, the gap between germline ends came to 14 bases. Germline V gene lookup returns CDR1 SQVTM and CDR2 ANQGSEA. The CDR3 bases are TGCAGCGTTCGGAGGATCGGGTTCACCGGGGAGCTGTTTTTT. This sequence encodes CSVRRIGFTGELFF.

The V gene is TRBV18, the J gene TRBJ1-5; the D is unclear. Trimming cost V 2 bases and J 3 bases, with 8 bases left between them. CDR1 KGHSH and CDR2 LQKENI come from the germline V gene. The length of the CDR3 is 14 residues. CDR3 DNA: TGTGCCAGCTCACCAACAACAGTCAATCAGCCCCAGCATTTT. Protein sequence: CASSPTTVNQPQHF.

The chain employs TRBV19 and TRBJ1-6; no firm D call. Germline CDR1 and CDR2: LNHDA and SQIVND (reference sequence). The ends were cut back, 6 bases at V and 6 bases at J, with 9 bases in the middle. The CDR3 is 13 residues long. The CDR3 sequence is CASSANSNSPLHF. The CDR3 DNA reads TGTGCCAGTAGCGCCAACTCTAATTCACCCCTCCACTTT.

V is TRBV18 and J is TRBJ1-1; maybe TRBD1 (5 bases). CDR1 and CDR2 (germline): KGHSH, LQKENI. Trimming pared 3 bases from V and 6 bases from J, leaving 11 bases between. This CDR3 is built from 13 residues. The CDR3 sequence is CASSPQGLPEAFF. The CDR3 coding sequence is TGTGCCAGCTCACCCCAGGGTTTACCTGAAGCTTTCTTT.

The rearrangement uses TRBV2 and TRBJ2-6, with D hard to call. V lost 4 bases and J 3 bases, leaving 4 bases between the germline ends. The CDR3 loop spans 13 amino acids. Germline V CDR1 and CDR2: SNHLY, FYNNEI. The CDR3 is CASSANGANVLTF. In DNA, the CDR3 is TGTGCCAGCAGTGCTAATGGGGCCAACGTCCTGACTTTC.

In DNA form, the CDR3 reads TGTGCCAGCAGTGAAGGGGTGGGGCTAGCGGGGGGACGCACAGATACGCAGTATTTT. Translating gives CASSEGVGLAGGRTDTQYF. The chain joins TRBV6-1 to TRBJ2-3; the match to TRBD2 covers 11 bases. The CDR3 runs to 19 residues. The ends lost 1 base at V and 1 base at J; junction bases unmatched: 10. The germline gives CDR1 MNHNS, CDR2 SASEGT.

This chain connects TRBV4-2 to TRBJ2-2; D might be TRBD1 (5 bases). From germline, CDR1 is LGHNA and CDR2 YNFKEQ. The ends were cut back, 0 bases at V and 5 bases at J, with 7 bases in the middle. The CDR3 has 14 amino acids. CDR3 protein: CASSQEGATGELFF. For the CDR3, the DNA is TGTGCCAGCAGCCAAGAAGGGGCAACCGGGGAGCTGTTTTTT.

J is TRBJ2-5 and V is TRBV4-2, with 12 bases lining up with TRBD2. The J call may be in error: the DNA end matches TRBJ2-7 better. Germline CDR1 reads LGHNA; CDR2 reads YNFKEQ. The CDR3 spans 16 residues. This chain's CDR3 is CASSPQMTSGSYEQYF. The CDR3 bases are TGTGCCAGCAGCCCACAGATGACTAGCGGGAGCTACGAGCAGTACTTC.

The rearrangement uses TRBV27 and TRBJ2-3, with 11 positions matching TRBD2. Germline trimming cut 5 bases from V and 6 bases from J; bases unmatched to any gene: 7. This CDR3 region has 15 residues. Looked up from germline, CDR1 is MNHEY and CDR2 is SMNVEV (reference sequence). CDR3 in DNA: TGTGCCAGCAGTCCTATAGCGGGGGGGTTTGATACGCAGTATTTT. Residues: CASSPIAGGFDTQYF.